This T cell receptor (beta chain) was recovered during a study of a mutant IDH1 vaccine in newly diagnosed glioma. Of note for this clone: The antigen remains undetermined.

Time point specified: week 11, during vaccination. Every single dose of the vaccine, 300 ug of mutant IDH1 20-mer peptide, came with topical imiquimod. Trimming left V 7 bases short and J 6 bases short, with 7 bases between. The CDR3 is made up of 11 amino acids. Germline-derived CDR1 and CDR2 are ENHRY and SYGVKD. Measured with immunoSEQ multiplex PCR; TCRdb has only the in-frame clones, and not every one. The sample yields 55,000 to 65,000 clones, roughly 80% seen once. Source: PBMCs, taken from a glioma patient whose treatment included an IDH1 peptide vaccine. This clonotype originated in a man aged 25-45 years with glioma. The chain couples TRBV10-3 to TRBJ2-1; no reliable D call. CDR3 in DNA: TGTGCCATCACCAACCTCAATGAGCAGTTCTTC. It is translated as CAITNLNEQFF.